A selection of T cell receptor beta chains follows, all from one sample in a study of technical replicates of blood from a handful of donors. The method was immunoSEQ multiplex PCR; TCRdb's version includes in-frame clones alone and lacks a portion of them. Here the sample spans around 100,000 clones, roughly 95% being singletons. Sequenced input: T cells isolated from PBMCs. All receptors derive from a human donor in good health. The CDR3 runs from the conserved cysteine through the conserved F or W. Each record gives: D gene, V gene, clone size, J gene, CDR3 length, CDR3 protein, CDR3 DNA. A D gene is named only where the DNA matches it firmly. Size is stated for part of the rows, as once, few or many counts, or as a class when the clone is expanded.

>.|TRBV13|.|TRBJ2-7|13
CASSPLRAYEQYF
TGTGCCAGCAGTCCACTTAGAGCCTACGAGCAGTACTTC
>.|TRBV30|.|TRBJ1-1|12
CARRGGNTEAFF
TGTGCCAGGAGGGGGGGTAACACTGAAGCTTTCTTT
>.|TRBV5-1|.|TRBJ2-7|14
CASSLVGGGDEQYF
TGCGCCAGCAGCTTGGTAGGGGGAGGGGACGAGCAGTACTTC
>.|TRBV5-4|.|TRBJ1-2|14
CASSPRVTNYGYTF
TGTGCCAGCAGCCCCAGGGTAACTAACTATGGCTACACCTTC
>.|TRBV27|.|TRBJ2-7|14
CASSFGWSTYEQYF
TGTGCCAGCAGTTTCGGCTGGAGCACCTACGAGCAGTACTTC
>TRBD1|TRBV10-3|.|TRBJ1-5|16
CAISDEGTGGKEPQHF
TGTGCCATCAGTGATGAAGGGACAGGGGGAAAGGAGCCCCAGCATTTT
>.|TRBV11-3|.|TRBJ2-7|17
CASSLDPLRANSYEQYF
TGTGCCAGCAGCTTAGATCCTCTCAGGGCAAATTCCTACGAGCAGTACTTC
>.|TRBV28|.|TRBJ2-7|15
CASSLGLAIPYEQYF
TGTGCCAGCAGTTTAGGGCTAGCGATCCCCTACGAGCAGTACTTC
>.|TRBV27|.|TRBJ1-1|13
CASSSPVVREAFF
TGTGCCAGCAGTTCCCCAGTTGTCCGTGAAGCTTTCTTT
>TRBD1|TRBV6-1|.|TRBJ1-3|14
CASDDRVVGNTIYF
TGTGCCAGCGATGACAGGGTAGTTGGAAACACCATATATTTT
>.|TRBV19|once|TRBJ1-2|15
CASSTPPLRGYGYTF
TGTGCCAGTAGTACTCCCCCGCTCAGGGGATATGGCTACACCTTC
>TRBD1|TRBV30|.|TRBJ1-5|15
CAWSVLGQGNQPQHF
TGTGCCTGGAGTGTATTAGGACAGGGGAATCAGCCCCAGCATTTT
>.|TRBV4-2|.|TRBJ2-7|16
CASSQAGGQFYYEQYF
TGTGCCAGCAGCCAAGCAGGAGGACAGTTCTACTACGAGCAGTACTTC
>TRBD1|TRBV9|.|TRBJ1-1|16
CASSVGQGPKDTEAFF
TGTGCCAGCAGCGTTGGACAGGGACCTAAGGACACTGAAGCTTTCTTT
>.|TRBV6-1|.|TRBJ2-3|16
CASSVRRVPSTDTQYF
TGTGCCAGCAGTGTTCGCAGGGTTCCTAGCACAGATACGCAGTATTTT
>TRBD1|TRBV6-6|.|TRBJ1-1|14
CASSYSTGGTEAFF
TGTGCCAGCAGTTACTCCACAGGGGGCACTGAAGCTTTCTTT
>.|TRBV15|.|TRBJ2-6|20
CATSRVAGTDRRSGANVLTF
TGTGCCACCAGCAGAGTGGCTGGGACTGACCGACGCTCTGGGGCCAACGTCCTGACTTTC
>TRBD1|TRBV19|.|TRBJ2-5|14
CASAGTGGFETQYF
TGTGCCAGCGCCGGGACAGGGGGCTTTGAGACCCAGTACTTC
>TRBD1|TRBV5-1|.|TRBJ2-7|13
CASSGTGGYEQYF
TGCGCCAGCAGCGGGACAGGGGGCTACGAGCAGTACTTC
>.|TRBV6-6|.|TRBJ2-6|15
CASRHFEAGANVLTF
TGTGCCAGCAGACACTTTGAGGCGGGGGCCAACGTCCTGACTTTC
>TRBD1|TRBV6-5|.|TRBJ2-1|14
CATEDRGRYNEQFF
TGTGCCACCGAGGACAGGGGGCGCTACAATGAGCAGTTCTTC
>.|TRBV2|once|TRBJ2-1|10
CASSVNEQFF
TGTGCCAGCAGTGTAAATGAGCAGTTCTTC
>TRBD1|TRBV5-1|.|TRBJ1-1|17
CASSPRQGRAADTEAFF
TGCGCCAGCAGCCCTAGACAGGGACGGGCAGCGGACACTGAAGCTTTCTTT
>TRBD2|TRBV2|.|TRBJ2-3|15
CASSQLAGGTDTQYF
TGTGCCAGCAGCCAACTAGCGGGGGGCACAGATACGCAGTATTTT
>.|TRBV11-2|.|TRBJ2-1|13
CASADSLYNEQFF
TGTGCCAGCGCGGACAGTCTATACAATGAGCAGTTCTTC
>.|TRBV28|.|TRBJ2-2|17
CASTTDTLKTRTGELFF
TGTGCCAGCACAACGGACACACTTAAAACACGAACCGGGGAGCTGTTTTTT
>TRBD1|TRBV6-1|.|TRBJ1-5|15
CASSSRTGANQPQHF
TGTGCCAGCAGTTCCCGGACAGGGGCCAATCAGCCCCAGCATTTT
>TRBD2|TRBV5-1|.|TRBJ2-7|15
CASSLSGTRSYEQYF
TGCGCCAGCAGCTTGTCCGGGACTAGGTCCTACGAGCAGTACTTC
>TRBD2|TRBV6-1|.|TRBJ2-1|14
CASSRTSADNGQFF
TGTGCCAGCAGTAGGACTAGCGCAGACAATGGCCAGTTCTTC
>.|TRBV5-6|.|TRBJ2-7|15
CASSVEGLAAYEQYF
TGTGCCAGCAGCGTTGAGGGCCTAGCTGCTTACGAGCAGTACTTC
>.|TRBV10-3|few|TRBJ2-5|11
CAISGGETQYF
TGTGCCATCAGCGGGGGAGAGACCCAGTACTTC
>.|TRBV14|once|TRBJ2-1|20
CASSRPWAGSSLREVNEQFF
TGTGCCAGCAGCCGCCCTTGGGCCGGGAGCAGCCTAAGGGAGGTTAATGAGCAGTTCTTC
>TRBD1|TRBV9|.|TRBJ1-4|17
CASSLGQGRTTNEKLFF
TGTGCCAGCAGCTTAGGACAGGGAAGAACAACTAATGAAAAACTGTTTTTT
>.|TRBV10-2|.|TRBJ1-1|14
CASSESLEDTEAFF
TGCGCCAGCAGTGAGTCGCTGGAGGACACTGAAGCTTTCTTT
>.|TRBV13|.|TRBJ2-7|14
CASSFSAGSYEQYF
TGTGCCAGCAGCTTCAGCGCGGGGTCCTACGAGCAGTACTTC
>.|TRBV19|.|TRBJ2-7|13
CASSLGTPYEQYF
TGTGCCAGTAGCCTCGGGACTCCCTACGAGCAGTACTTC
>TRBD1|TRBV4-3|.|TRBJ1-1|16
CASSPWTGGERTEAFF
TGCGCCAGCAGCCCATGGACAGGGGGCGAACGCACTGAAGCTTTCTTT